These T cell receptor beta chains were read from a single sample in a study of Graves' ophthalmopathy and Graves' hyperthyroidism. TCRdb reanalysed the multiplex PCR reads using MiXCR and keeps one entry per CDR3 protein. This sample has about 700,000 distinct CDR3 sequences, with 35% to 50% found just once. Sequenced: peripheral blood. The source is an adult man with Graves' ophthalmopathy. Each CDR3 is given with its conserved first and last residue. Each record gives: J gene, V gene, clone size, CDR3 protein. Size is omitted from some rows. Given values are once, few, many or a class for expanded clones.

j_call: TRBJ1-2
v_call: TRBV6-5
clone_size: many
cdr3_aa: CASSRGQGGYTF

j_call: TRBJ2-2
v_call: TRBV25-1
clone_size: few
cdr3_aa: CASSRRPGGELFF

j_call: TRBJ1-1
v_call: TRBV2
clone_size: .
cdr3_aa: CASSEWDYPEAFF

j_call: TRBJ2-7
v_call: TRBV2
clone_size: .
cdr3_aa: CASSSAASTYEQYF

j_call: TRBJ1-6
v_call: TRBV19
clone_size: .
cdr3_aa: CASKETGTGSNSPLHF

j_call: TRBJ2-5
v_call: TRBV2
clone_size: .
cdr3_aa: CASSQPGQSMIQYF

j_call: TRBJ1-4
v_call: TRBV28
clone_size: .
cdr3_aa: CASSFGTKPFF

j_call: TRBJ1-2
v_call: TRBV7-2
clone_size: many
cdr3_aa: CASSPSVVQSPNYGYTF

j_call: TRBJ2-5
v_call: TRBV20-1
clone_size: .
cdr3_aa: CSARDWSGGTGETQYF

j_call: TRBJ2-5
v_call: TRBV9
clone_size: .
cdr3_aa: CASSVGGGGMKTQYF

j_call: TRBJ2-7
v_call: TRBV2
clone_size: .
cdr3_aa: CASSAGQNF

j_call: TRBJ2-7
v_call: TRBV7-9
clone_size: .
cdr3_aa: CASSWGGAPHYEQYF

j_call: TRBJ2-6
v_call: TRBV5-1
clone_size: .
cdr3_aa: CASSTTAGGANVLTF

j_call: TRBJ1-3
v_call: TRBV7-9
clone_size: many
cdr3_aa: CASSLGGHPGNTIYF

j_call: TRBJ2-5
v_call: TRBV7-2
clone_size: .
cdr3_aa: CASSLYIAGGGETQYF

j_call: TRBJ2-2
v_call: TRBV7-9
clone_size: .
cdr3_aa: CASSQEGLISTGELFF

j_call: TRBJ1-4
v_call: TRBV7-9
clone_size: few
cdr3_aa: CASSSISGPTAEKLFF

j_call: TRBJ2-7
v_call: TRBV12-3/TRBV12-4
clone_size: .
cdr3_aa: CASSLRGQGVTGEQYF

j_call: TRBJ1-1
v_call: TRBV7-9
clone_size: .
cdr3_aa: CASSYRGGSEAFF

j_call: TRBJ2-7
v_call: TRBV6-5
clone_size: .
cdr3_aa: CASSFPLGEQYF

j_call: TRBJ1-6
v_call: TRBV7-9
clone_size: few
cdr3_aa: CASRPRGDSPLHF

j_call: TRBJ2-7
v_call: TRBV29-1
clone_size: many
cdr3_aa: CSVEVAGHSYEQYF